This T cell receptor (beta chain) was sequenced in a study of T cell responses to AZD1222 COVID-19 vaccine. The study's findings and limits: Sampling that yielded the repertoires occurred only after the peak T cell response.

Remarks on this clone: Its target is unknown.

Libraries were prepared by immunoSEQ multiplex PCR; TCRdb keeps only in-frame clonotypes and omits some of them. The sample has 98,000 or so clones, about 90% seen once. The starting material was peripheral blood, obtained on day 0 of AZD1222 vaccination. This TCR came from an adult in good health.

The CDR3 nucleotides are TGTGCCAGCAGTTACTCCCCCGTCGGTAGCGGAATCTACAATGAGCAGTTCTTC. Translated, it gives CASSYSPVGSGIYNEQFF. This rearrangement joins TRBV6-2 or TRBV6-3 to TRBJ2-1; D might be TRBD2 (6 bases). Germline CDR1 is MNHEY and CDR2 is SVGEGT. This CDR3 is 18 amino acids long. Trimming took 0 bases from V and 3 from J, leaving 18 bases between them.